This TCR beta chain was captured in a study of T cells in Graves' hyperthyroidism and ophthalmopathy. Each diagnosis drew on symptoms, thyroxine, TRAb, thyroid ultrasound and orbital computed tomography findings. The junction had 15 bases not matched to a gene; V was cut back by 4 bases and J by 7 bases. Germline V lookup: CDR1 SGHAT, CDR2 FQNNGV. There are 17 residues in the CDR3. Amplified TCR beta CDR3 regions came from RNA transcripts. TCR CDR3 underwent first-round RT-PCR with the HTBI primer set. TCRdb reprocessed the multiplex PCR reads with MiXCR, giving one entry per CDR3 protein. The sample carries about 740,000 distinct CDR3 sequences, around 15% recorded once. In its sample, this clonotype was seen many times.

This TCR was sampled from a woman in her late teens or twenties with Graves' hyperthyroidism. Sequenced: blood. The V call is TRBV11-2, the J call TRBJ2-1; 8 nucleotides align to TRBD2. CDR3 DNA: TGTGCCAGCAGCTCCCGGGGTAGCGGGACCCGAGGGAATGAGCAGTTCTTC. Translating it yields CASSSRGSGTRGNEQFF.